One sample yielded the 10 T cell receptor beta chains listed below, sequenced in a study of vaccination and CD4 T cells after COVID-19. These receptors have no known antigen. Cultured CD4+ T-cell DNA underwent Oncomine TCR Beta short-read sequencing. One entry per CDR3 protein, called by TCRdb with MiXCR from the PCR reads. The sample carries under 15,000 distinct CDR3 sequences, about three fifths recorded once. Treatment indicated: approximately nine-day PBMC culture with coronavirus spike peptide pools or control peptides (ViraFEST assay). The starting material was CD4+ T cells from blood, cultured in vitro, obtained before SARS-CoV-2 vaccination. The receptors stem from a human donor who had recovered from COVID-19.

V is TRBV19 and J is TRBJ2-3; TRBD1 agrees at 9 bases. The germline V gene has CDR1 LNHDA and CDR2 SQIVND (reference sequence). With 3 bases clipped from V and 6 bases from J, the junction kept 10 bases outside the gene matches. The CDR3 has 16 residues. CDR3 DNA: TGTGCCAGTAGTATCCAAACAGGGGGCGGCATCGATACGCAGTATTTT. Protein: CASSIQTGGGIDTQYF.

The V and J genes are TRBV10-3 and TRBJ1-3, with a tentative D call TRBD1 (6 bases). This CDR3 is 14 amino acids long. V was pared by 10 bases and J by 0 bases, with 13 bases between. Germline V lookup: CDR1 ENHRY, CDR2 SYGVKD. The CDR3 is CATRGGPSGNTIYF. The CDR3, as DNA: TGTGCCACAAGAGGGGGGCCCTCTGGAAACACCATATATTTT.

This clonotype was detected only a few times. The rearrangement joins TRBV6-1 to TRBJ1-6; the D gene is possibly TRBD1 (6 bases). Between the trimmed V and J ends, which lost 1 base and 1 base, there was a span of 17 bases. This CDR3 has 19 residues. The germline V gene encodes CDR1 MNHNS and CDR2 SASEGT. In DNA, the CDR3 is TGTGCCAGCAGTGAAGTAGGGGGGGCAGGGAGATCCTATAATTCACCCCTCCACTTT. Translating gives CASSEVGGAGRSYNSPLHF.

The genes are TRBV6-2 or TRBV6-3 and TRBJ2-3; no clear D. This CDR3 has 16 residues. V dropped 5 bases and J dropped 6 bases, with 21 bases sitting between them. Germline loops: CDR1 MNHEY, CDR2 SVGEGT. The CDR3 DNA reads TGTGCCAGCAGTCTCATCCAAGGACGGCCCTCTGATACGCAGTATTTT. It yields the protein CASSLIQGRPSDTQYF.

The chain is built from TRBV7-2 and TRBJ1-5; D ambiguous. V was clipped by 3 bases and J by 3 bases, with 12 bases between them. The CDR3 has 15 residues. CDR1 is SGHTA, CDR2 FQGNSA, per germline. CDR3 sequence reads: CASSFAPQVNQPQHF. CDR3 DNA sequence: TGTGCCAGCAGCTTTGCACCTCAAGTCAATCAGCCCCAGCATTTT.

The genes are TRBV7-6 and TRBJ1-1, with D possibly matching TRBD1 (5 bases). V lost 3 bases to trimming and J lost 2 bases, with 7 bases between them. CDR3 length equals 13 residues. Germline loops: CDR1 SGHVS, CDR2 FNYEAQ. This CDR3 reads CASSFGGNTEAFF. In DNA form, the CDR3 reads TGTGCCAGCAGCTTCGGGGGAAACACTGAAGCTTTCTTT.

The CDR3 sequence is CSARDSSENSPLHF. The CDR3, as DNA: TGCAGTGCTAGAGATTCGTCAGAGAATTCACCCCTCCACTTT. The rearrangement joins TRBV20-1 to TRBJ1-6; D is unclear. Germline CDR1 reads DFQATT; CDR2 reads SNEGSKA (reference sequence). The ends were cut back, 0 bases at V and 7 bases at J, with 10 bases in the middle. This CDR3 spans 14 amino acids.

This chain links TRBV6-1 with TRBJ1-1; D might be TRBD1 (5 bases). Per the germline V gene, CDR1 is MNHNS and CDR2 is SASEGT. This CDR3 has 12 amino acids. Trimming took 8 bases from V and 11 from J, leaving 18 bases between them. The CDR3 is CASGSGTLPAFF. The CDR3, as DNA: TGTGCCAGCGGATCCGGGACCCTCCCTGCTTTCTTT.

This clonotype was seen only a few times. The genes are TRBV5-8 and TRBJ1-6; a weak D match, TRBD1 (5 bases). The CDR3 is 14 residues long. V shed 5 bases and J shed 9 bases, with 15 bases lying between them. Germline V gene sequence: CDR1 SGHTS, CDR2 YDEGEE. The CDR3 reads CASRMIGTGSPLHF. CDR3 coding DNA: TGTGCCAGCAGAATGATTGGGACGGGTTCACCCCTCCACTTT.

The chain links TRBV29-1 to TRBJ1-5, with TRBD1 identical over 7 bases. Unmatched junction bases numbered 1, after V lost 3 bases and J lost 2 bases. Germline V CDR1 and CDR2: SQVTM, ANQGSEA. The CDR3 totals 13 residues. The CDR3 sequence is CSVEGQRNQPQHF. The CDR3, as DNA: TGCAGCGTTGAGGGACAGCGCAATCAGCCCCAGCATTTT. Using reference TRBV29-1 and TRBJ1-5 for the parts outside the CDR3, the full variable domain is SAVISQKPSRDICQRGTSLTIQCQVDSQVTMMFWYRQQPGQSLTLIATANQGSEATYESGFVIDKFPISRPNLTFSTLTVSNMSPEDSSIYLCSVEGQRNQPQHFGDGTRLSIL.